The present T cell receptor beta chain was sequenced within a study of T-cell reconstitution after alpha-beta-depleted transplantation in children. TCRbeta library preparation incorporated unique molecular identifiers. MiXCR, applied by TCRdb to the PCR reads, yields one record per CDR3 protein. The table includes around 500,000 distinct CDR3 sequences, roughly an eighth detected once. V gave up 4 bases and J gave up 4 bases, with 10 bases separating them. Per the germline V gene, CDR1 is SGHAT and CDR2 is FQNNGV. CDR3 length equals 14 residues. The source material was PBMCs from the stem cell graft donor, sampled from the stem cell graft. This TCR derives from a human donor who donated a stem cell graft to a child with combined immunodeficiency. The chain couples TRBV11-2 to TRBJ2-2; TRBD2 is a possible D gene (6 bases). Written as DNA, the CDR3 is TGTGCCAGCAGCTCCTCGGGGGTCACCGGGGAGCTGTTTTTT. It encodes CASSSSGVTGELFF. The complete variable domain, with remaining parts taken from reference TRBV11-2 and TRBJ2-2, reads EAGVAQSPRYKIIEKRQSVAFWCNPISGHATLYWYQQILGQGPKLLIQFQNNGVVDDSQLPKDRFSAERLKGVDSTLKIQPAKLEDSAVYLCASSSSGVTGELFFGEGSRLTVL.